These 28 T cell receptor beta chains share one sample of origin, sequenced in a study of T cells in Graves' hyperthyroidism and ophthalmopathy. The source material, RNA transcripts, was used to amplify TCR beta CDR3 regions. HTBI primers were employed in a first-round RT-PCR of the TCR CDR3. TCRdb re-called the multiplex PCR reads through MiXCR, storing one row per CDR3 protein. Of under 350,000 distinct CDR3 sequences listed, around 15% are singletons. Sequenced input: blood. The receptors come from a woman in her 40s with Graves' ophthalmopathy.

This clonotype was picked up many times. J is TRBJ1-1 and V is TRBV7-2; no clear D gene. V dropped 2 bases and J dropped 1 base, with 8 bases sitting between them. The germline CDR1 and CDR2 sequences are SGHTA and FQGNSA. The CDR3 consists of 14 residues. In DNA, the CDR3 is TGTGCCAGCAGCTTAATACATCAGAACACTGAAGCTTTCTTT. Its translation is CASSLIHQNTEAFF.

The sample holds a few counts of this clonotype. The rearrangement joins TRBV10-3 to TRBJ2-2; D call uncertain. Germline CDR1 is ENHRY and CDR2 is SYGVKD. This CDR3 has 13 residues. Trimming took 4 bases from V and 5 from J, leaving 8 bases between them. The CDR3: CAISARFTGELFF. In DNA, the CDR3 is TGTGCCATCAGTGCCAGGTTTACCGGGGAGCTGTTTTTT.

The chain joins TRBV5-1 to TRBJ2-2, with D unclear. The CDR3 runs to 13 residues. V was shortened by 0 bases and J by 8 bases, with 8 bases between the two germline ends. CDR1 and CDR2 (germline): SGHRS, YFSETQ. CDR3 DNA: TGCGCCAGCAGCTTGGACCCCCCTGGGGAGCTGTTTTTT. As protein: CASSLDPPGELFF.

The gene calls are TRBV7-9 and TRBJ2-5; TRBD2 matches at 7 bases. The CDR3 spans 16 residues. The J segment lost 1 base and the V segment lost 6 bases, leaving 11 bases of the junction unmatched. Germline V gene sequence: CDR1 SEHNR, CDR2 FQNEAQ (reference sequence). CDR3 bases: TGTGCCAGCAGAAACTCTTGGGGGGGGATCCAAGAGACCCAGTACTTC. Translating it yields CASRNSWGGIQETQYF.

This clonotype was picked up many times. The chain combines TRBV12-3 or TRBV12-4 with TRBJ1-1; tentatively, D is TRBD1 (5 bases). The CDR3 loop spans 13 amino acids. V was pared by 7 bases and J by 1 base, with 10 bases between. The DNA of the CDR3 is TGTGCCAGCACCCGACAGCAGAACACTGAAGCTTTCTTT. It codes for CASTRQQNTEAFF.

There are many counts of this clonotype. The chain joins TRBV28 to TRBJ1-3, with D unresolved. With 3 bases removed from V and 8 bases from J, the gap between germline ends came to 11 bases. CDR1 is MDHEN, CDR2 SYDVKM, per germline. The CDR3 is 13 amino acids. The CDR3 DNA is TGTGCCAGCAGTTTTCCCAGGAGAGACACCATATATTTT. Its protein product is CASSFPRRDTIYF.

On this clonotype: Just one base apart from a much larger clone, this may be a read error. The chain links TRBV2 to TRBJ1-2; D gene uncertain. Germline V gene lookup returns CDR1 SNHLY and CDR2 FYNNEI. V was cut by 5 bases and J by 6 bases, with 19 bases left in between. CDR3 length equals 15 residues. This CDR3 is CASSNLLADYDGYTF. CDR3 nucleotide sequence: TGTGCCAGCAGTAACTTATTGGCAGACTACGATGGCTACACCTTC. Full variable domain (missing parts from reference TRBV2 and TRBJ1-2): EPEVTQTPSHQVTQMGQEVILRCVPISNHLYFYWYRQILGQKVEFLVSFYNNEISEKSEIFDDQFSVERPDGSNFTLKIRSTKLEDSAMYFCASSNLLADYDGYTFGSGTRLTVV.

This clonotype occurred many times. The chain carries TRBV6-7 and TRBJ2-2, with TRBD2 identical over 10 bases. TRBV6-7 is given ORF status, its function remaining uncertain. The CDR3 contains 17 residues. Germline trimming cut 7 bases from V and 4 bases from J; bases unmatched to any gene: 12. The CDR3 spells CASKRLAGSGATGELFF. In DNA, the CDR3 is TGTGCCAGCAAACGACTAGCGGGTTCTGGGGCCACCGGGGAGCTGTTTTTT.

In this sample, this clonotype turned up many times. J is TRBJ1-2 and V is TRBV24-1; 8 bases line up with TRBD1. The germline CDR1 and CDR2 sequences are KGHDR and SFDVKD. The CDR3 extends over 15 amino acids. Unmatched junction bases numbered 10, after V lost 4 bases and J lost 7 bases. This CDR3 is CATSDRTGWTAGYTF. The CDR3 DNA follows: TGTGCCACCAGTGACCGGACAGGGTGGACTGCTGGCTACACCTTC.

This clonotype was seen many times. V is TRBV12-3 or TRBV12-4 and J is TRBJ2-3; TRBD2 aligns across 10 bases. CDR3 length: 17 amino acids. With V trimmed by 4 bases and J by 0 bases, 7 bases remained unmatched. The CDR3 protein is CASSYRLAGSSTDTQYF. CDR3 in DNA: TGTGCCAGCAGTTACCGACTAGCGGGTAGTAGCACAGATACGCAGTATTTT.

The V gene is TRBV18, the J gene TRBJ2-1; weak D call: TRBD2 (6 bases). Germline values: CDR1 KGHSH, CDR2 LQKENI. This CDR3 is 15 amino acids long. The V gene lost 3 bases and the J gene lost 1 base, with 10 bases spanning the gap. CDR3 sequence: CASSPGAGSYNEQFF. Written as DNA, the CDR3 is TGTGCCAGCTCACCGGGAGCGGGTTCCTACAATGAGCAGTTCTTC.

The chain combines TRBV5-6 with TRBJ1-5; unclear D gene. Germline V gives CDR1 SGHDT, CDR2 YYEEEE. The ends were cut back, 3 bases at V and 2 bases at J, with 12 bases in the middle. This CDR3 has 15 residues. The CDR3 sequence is CASSWKRSGNQPQHF. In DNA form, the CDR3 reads TGTGCCAGCAGCTGGAAACGTTCGGGCAATCAGCCCCAGCATTTT.

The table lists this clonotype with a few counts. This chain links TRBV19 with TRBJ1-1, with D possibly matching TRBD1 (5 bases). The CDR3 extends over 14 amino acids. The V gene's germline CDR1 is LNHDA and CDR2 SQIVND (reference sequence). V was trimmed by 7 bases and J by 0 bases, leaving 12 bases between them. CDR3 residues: CASMKTVMNTEAFF. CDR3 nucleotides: TGTGCCAGTATGAAGACAGTCATGAACACTGAAGCTTTCTTT. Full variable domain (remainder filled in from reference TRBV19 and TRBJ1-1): DGGITQSPKYLFRKEGQNVTLSCEQNLNHDAMYWYRQDPGQGLRLIYYSQIVNDFQKGDIAEGYSVSREKKESFPLTVTSAQKNPTAFYLCASMKTVMNTEAFFGQGTRLTVV.

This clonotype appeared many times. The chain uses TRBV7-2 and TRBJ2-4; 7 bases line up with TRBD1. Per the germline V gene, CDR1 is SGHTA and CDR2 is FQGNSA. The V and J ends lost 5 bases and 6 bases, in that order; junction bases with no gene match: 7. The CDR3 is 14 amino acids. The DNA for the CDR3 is TGTGCCAGCAGCCCCGGGACAGCATCAAACATTCAGTACTTC. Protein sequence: CASSPGTASNIQYF.

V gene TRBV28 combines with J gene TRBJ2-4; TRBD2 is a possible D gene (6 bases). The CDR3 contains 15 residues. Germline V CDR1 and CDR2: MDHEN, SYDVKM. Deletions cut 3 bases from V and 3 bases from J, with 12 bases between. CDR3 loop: CASSFLQGGKNIQYF. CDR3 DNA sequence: TGTGCCAGCAGTTTTCTCCAGGGAGGCAAAAACATTCAGTACTTC.

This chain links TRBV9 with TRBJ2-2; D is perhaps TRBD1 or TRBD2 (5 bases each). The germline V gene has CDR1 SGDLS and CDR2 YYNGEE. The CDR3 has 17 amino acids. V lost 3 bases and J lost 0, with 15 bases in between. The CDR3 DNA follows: TGTGCCAGCAGCGCACCTCGGGGCGGGTCGAACACCGGGGAGCTGTTTTTT. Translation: CASSAPRGGSNTGELFF.

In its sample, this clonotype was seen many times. CDR3 DNA: TGTGCCAGCAGTTACTCGAGCGGGAGCTACGAGCAGTACTTC. Translated: CASSYSSGSYEQYF. V and J are TRBV6-2 or TRBV6-3 and TRBJ2-7, with 8 bases aligning to TRBD2. The junction had 1 base not matched to a gene; V was cut back by 0 bases and J by 3 bases. The germline V gene has CDR1 MNHEY and CDR2 SVGEGT. This CDR3 spans 14 amino acids.

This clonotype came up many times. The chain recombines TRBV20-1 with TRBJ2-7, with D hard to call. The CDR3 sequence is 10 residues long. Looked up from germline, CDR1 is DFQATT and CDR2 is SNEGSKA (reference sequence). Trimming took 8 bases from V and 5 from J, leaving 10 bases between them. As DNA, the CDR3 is TGCAGTTTGCTCGGGCACGAGCAGTACTTC. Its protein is CSLLGHEQYF.

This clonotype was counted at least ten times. CDR3 sequence (DNA): TGTGCCAGCTCACCACCGTCGAGTTCACAGCAGTACTTC. As protein: CASSPPSSSQQYF. The chain combines TRBV18 with TRBJ2-7; no clear D gene. Trimming took 0 bases from V and 8 from J, leaving 11 bases between them. The CDR3 extends over 13 amino acids. Germline CDR1 is KGHSH and CDR2 is LQKENI.

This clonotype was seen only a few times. The DNA of the CDR3 is TGTGCCAGCAGTTTGAGTGTCAAAGAGACCCAGTACTTC. Translating it yields CASSLSVKETQYF. The chain couples TRBV12-3 or TRBV12-4 to TRBJ2-5; D is unresolved. Trimming stripped 3 bases from V and 3 bases from J, with 8 bases between. The CDR3 runs 13 residues.

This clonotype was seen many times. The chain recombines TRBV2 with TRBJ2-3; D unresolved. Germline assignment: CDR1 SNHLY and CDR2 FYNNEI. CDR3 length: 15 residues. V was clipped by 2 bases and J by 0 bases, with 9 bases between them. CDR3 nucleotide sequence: TGTGCCAGCAGTGAATGGGCAGCTAGCACAGATACGCAGTATTTT. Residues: CASSEWAASTDTQYF. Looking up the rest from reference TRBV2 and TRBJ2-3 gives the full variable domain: EPEVTQTPSHQVTQMGQEVILRCVPISNHLYFYWYRQILGQKVEFLVSFYNNEISEKSEIFDDQFSVERPDGSNFTLKIRSTKLEDSAMYFCASSEWAASTDTQYFGPGTRLTVL.

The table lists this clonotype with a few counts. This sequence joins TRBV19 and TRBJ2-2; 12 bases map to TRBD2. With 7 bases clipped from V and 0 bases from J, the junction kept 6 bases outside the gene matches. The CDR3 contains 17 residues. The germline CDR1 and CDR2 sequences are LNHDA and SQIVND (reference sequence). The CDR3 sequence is CASTVTSGGANTGELFF. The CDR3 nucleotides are TGTGCCAGTACCGTGACTAGCGGGGGTGCGAACACCGGGGAGCTGTTTTTT.

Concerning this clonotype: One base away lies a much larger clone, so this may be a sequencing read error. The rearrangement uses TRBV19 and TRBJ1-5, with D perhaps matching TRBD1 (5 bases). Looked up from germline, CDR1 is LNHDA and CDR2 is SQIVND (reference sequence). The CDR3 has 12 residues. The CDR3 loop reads CTSRTGGGPQHF. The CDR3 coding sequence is TGTACCAGTCGGACGGGCGGGGGACCCCAGCATTTT.

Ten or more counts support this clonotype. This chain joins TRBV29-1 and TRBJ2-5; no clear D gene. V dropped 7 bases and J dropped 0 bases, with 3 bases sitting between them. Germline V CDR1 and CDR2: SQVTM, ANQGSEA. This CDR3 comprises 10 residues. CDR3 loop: CSGDQETQYF. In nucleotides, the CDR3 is TGCAGCGGGGACCAAGAGACCCAGTACTTC.

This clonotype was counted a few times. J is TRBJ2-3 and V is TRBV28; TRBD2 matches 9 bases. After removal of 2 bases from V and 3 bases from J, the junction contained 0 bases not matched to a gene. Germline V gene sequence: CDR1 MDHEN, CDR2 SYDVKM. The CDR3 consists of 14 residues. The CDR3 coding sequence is TGTGCCAGCAGTTTAAGCGGGAGGACAGATACGCAGTATTTT. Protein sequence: CASSLSGRTDTQYF.

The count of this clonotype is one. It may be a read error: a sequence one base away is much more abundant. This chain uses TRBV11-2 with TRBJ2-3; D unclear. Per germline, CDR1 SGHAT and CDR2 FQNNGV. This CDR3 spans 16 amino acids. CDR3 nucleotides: TGCGCCAGCAGCCAAGACCCGGTTGATAACACAGATACGCTGTATTTT. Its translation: CASSQDPVDNTDTLYF.

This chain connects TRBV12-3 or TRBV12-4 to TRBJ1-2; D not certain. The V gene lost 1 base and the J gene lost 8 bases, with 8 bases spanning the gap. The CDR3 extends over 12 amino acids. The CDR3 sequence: CASSLGMGGYTF. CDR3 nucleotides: TGTGCCAGCAGTTTAGGCATGGGGGGCTACACCTTC.

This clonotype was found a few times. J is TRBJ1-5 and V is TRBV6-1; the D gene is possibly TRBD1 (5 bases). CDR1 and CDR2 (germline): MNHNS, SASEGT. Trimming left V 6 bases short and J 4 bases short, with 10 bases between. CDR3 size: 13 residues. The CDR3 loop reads CASRAGENQPQHF. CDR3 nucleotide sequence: TGTGCCAGCAGGGCGGGGGAAAATCAGCCCCAGCATTTT.